Only a few counts were recorded for the clone carrying this T cell receptor beta chain. This sample is drawn from a study of blood T cell repertoires in COVID-19. Background on the study: The analysed material was cDNA or gDNA that came from T cells, B-cell-depleted T cells, or PBMCs.

Produced via immunoSEQ multiplex PCR; TCRdb's table is partial and in-frame only. The repertoire holds fewer than 250,000 clones, with 65% to 85% as singletons. The V gene end was trimmed by 2 bases and the J gene end by 5 bases; junction bases not matched to a gene: 6. In germline, CDR1 is SGHAT, CDR2 FQNNGV. This CDR3 region has 15 residues. Sequencing input: peripheral blood. This TCR was recovered from a woman in her forties or fifties with acute or convalescent COVID-19. The chain has TRBV11-2 and TRBJ2-3, with 8 bases lining up with TRBD2. The CDR3 here is CASSLSWLAGDTQYF. DNA for the CDR3: TGTGCCAGCAGCTTAAGTTGGCTAGCGGGAGATACGCAGTATTTT.